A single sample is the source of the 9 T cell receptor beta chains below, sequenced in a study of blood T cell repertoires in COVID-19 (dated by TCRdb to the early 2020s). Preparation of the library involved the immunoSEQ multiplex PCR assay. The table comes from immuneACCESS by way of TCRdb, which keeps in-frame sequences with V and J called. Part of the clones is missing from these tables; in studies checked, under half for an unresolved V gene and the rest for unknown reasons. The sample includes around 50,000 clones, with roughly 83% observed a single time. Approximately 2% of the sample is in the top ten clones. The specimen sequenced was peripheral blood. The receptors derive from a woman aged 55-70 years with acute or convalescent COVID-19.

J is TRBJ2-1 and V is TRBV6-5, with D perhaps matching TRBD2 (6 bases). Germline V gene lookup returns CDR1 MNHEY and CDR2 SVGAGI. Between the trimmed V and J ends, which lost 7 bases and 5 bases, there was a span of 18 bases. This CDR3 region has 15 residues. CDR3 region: CASNRQGWEDNEQFF. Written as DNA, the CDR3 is TGTGCCAGCAATAGACAAGGATGGGAGGACAATGAGCAGTTCTTC.

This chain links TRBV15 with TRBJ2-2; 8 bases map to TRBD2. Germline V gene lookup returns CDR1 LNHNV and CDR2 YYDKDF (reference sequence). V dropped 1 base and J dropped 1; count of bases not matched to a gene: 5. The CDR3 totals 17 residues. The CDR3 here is CATSRVTGTRNTGELFF. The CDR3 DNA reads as TGTGCCACCAGCAGAGTAACCGGGACTAGGAACACCGGGGAGCTGTTTTTT.

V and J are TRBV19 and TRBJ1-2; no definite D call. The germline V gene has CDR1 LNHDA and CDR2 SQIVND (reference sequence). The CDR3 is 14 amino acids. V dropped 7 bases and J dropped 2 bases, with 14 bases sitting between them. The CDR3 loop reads CASKRVQQNYGYTF. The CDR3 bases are TGTGCCAGTAAACGTGTACAGCAGAACTATGGCTACACCTTC. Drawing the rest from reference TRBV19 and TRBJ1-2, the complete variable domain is DGGITQSPKYLFRKEGQNVTLSCEQNLNHDAMYWYRQDPGQGLRLIYYSQIVNDFQKGDIAEGYSVSREKKESFPLTVTSAQKNPTAFYLCASKRVQQNYGYTFGSGTRLTVV.

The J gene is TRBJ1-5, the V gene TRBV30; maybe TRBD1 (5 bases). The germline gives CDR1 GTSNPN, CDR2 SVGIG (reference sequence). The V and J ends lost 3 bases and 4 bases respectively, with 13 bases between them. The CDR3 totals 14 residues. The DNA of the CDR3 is TGTGCCTGGAGCGGGGGTGCAATGAATCAGCCCCAGCATTTT. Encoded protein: CAWSGGAMNQPQHF.

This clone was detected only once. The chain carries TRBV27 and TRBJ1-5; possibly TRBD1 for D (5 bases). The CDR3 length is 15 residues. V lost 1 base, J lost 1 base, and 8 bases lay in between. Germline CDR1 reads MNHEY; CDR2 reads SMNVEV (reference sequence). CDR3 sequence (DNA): TGTGCCAGCAGTTTATACAGGAAGAGCAATCAGCCCCAGCATTTT. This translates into CASSLYRKSNQPQHF.

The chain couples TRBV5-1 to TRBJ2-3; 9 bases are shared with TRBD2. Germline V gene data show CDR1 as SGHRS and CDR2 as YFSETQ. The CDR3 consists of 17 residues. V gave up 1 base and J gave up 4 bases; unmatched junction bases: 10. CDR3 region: CASSLMGGGVSPDTQYF. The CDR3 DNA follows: TGCGCCAGCAGCTTGATGGGCGGGGGGGTGAGCCCAGATACGCAGTATTTT.

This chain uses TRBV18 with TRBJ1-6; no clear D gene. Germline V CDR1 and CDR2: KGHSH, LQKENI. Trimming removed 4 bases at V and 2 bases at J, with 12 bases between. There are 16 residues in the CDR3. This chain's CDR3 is CASSLNTRTYNSPLHF. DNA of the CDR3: TGTGCCAGCTCACTGAACACAAGAACCTATAATTCACCCCTCCACTTT.

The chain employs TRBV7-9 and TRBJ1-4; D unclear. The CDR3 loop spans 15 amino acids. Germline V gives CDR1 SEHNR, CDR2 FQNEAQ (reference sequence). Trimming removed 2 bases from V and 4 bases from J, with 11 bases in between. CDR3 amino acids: CASSLSGGYNEKLFF. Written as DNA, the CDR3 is TGTGCCAGCAGCTTATCAGGAGGTTATAATGAAAAACTGTTTTTT.

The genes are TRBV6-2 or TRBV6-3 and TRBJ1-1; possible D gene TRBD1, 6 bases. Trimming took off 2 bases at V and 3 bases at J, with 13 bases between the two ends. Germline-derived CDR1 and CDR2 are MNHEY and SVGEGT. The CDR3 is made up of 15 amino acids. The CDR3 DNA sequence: TGTGCCAGCAGTTACCCCAGGGGTTCGGACACTGAAGCTTTCTTT. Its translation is CASSYPRGSDTEAFF.